Each of the 11 T cell receptor beta chains below was sequenced from the same sample in a study of T cell changes during pregnancy in multiple sclerosis. Clones were read by immunoSEQ multiplex PCR, and TCRdb kept only the in-frame ones, dropping some. The sample has some 70,000 clones, about 90% seen once. The sample was peripheral blood, taken in the first trimester of pregnancy. The receptor source for this set is a female donor with multiple sclerosis, enrolled in a pregnancy study.

The CDR3 region has the DNA TGTGCCAGCAGCGTAGCGGATAGCGGTACCTACGAGCAGTACTTC. This sequence encodes CASSVADSGTYEQYF. This chain uses TRBV9 with TRBJ2-7; a weak D match, TRBD2 (6 bases). Deletions cut 0 bases from V and 2 bases from J, with 12 bases between. Germline V gives CDR1 SGDLS, CDR2 YYNGEE. This CDR3 has 15 amino acids.

The V gene is TRBV6-4, the J gene TRBJ2-1; 7 nucleotides line up with TRBD2. Per germline, CDR1 MRHNA and CDR2 SNTAGT. V dropped 3 bases and J dropped 9; count of bases not matched to a gene: 11. The CDR3 length is 15 residues. CDR3 loop: CASSEAGTGNAEQFF. The CDR3 DNA sequence: TGTGCCAGCAGTGAAGCGGGAACGGGAAATGCTGAGCAGTTCTTC.

The chain employs TRBV11-2 and TRBJ2-7, with 7 bases identical to TRBD2. The V gene end was trimmed by 5 bases and the J gene end by 0 bases; junction bases not matched to a gene: 10. This CDR3 is built from 16 residues. Germline assignment: CDR1 SGHAT and CDR2 FQNNGV. CDR3 loop: CASSANPSGASYEQYF. Written as DNA, the CDR3 is TGTGCCAGCAGCGCAAACCCTAGCGGAGCCTCCTACGAGCAGTACTTC.

The CDR3 is CASSVTGGTNEKLFF. The CDR3 DNA is TGTGCCAGCAGCGTTACAGGGGGAACTAATGAAAAACTGTTTTTT. The genes are TRBV28 and TRBJ1-4; 8 bases match TRBD1. The trim removed 6 bases at V and 1 base at J, leaving 4 bases unmatched. Germline CDR1 reads MDHEN; CDR2 reads SYDVKM. The CDR3 runs to 15 residues.

The chain is built from TRBV6-1 and TRBJ2-3, with 7 bases lining up with TRBD2. Germline trimming cut 2 bases from V and 1 base from J; bases unmatched to any gene: 9. The germline V gene encodes CDR1 MNHNS and CDR2 SASEGT. The CDR3 loop spans 17 amino acids. CDR3 nucleotides: TGTGCCAGCAGTGAAAGCGGGGCGGCGGGAGGCACAGATACGCAGTATTTT. Its protein product is CASSESGAAGGTDTQYF.

This chain joins TRBV6-1 and TRBJ2-3; 10 bases map to TRBD2. Germline lookup yields CDR1 MNHNS and CDR2 SASEGT. The CDR3 sequence is 14 residues long. V shed 5 bases, J shed 4 bases, and the junction held 3 bases outside the gene matches. In DNA, the CDR3 is TGTGCCAGCAGTCTAGCGGGAGATCCAGATACGCAGTATTTT. Translated: CASSLAGDPDTQYF.

This chain uses TRBV4-2 with TRBJ2-3; 10 nucleotides align to TRBD2. With 3 bases clipped from V and 2 bases from J, the junction kept 5 bases outside the gene matches. CDR1 LGHNA and CDR2 YNFKEQ come from the germline V gene. This CDR3 spans 16 amino acids. The CDR3: CASSQGSGGNTDTQYF. In DNA form, the CDR3 reads TGTGCCAGCAGCCAGGGTAGCGGGGGGAACACAGATACGCAGTATTTT.

The rearrangement uses TRBV19 and TRBJ2-1, with 12 bases that match TRBD2. Trimming cost V 4 bases and J 0 bases; bases outside gene matches: 10. Germline lookup yields CDR1 LNHDA and CDR2 SQIVND (reference sequence). The CDR3 extends over 19 amino acids. CDR3 nucleotide sequence: TGTGCCAGTAGTACGGGGACTAGCGGGTTACCTTCCTCCTACAATGAGCAGTTCTTC. This gives the protein CASSTGTSGLPSSYNEQFF.

The chain employs TRBV7-6 and TRBJ2-2; D possibly matches TRBD1 or TRBD2 (6 bases each). The germline gives CDR1 SGHVS, CDR2 FNYEAQ. The CDR3 runs 14 residues. Trimming stripped 5 bases from V and 6 bases from J, with 13 bases between. The DNA for the CDR3 is TGTGCCAGCAGCCTAGGGGGGACACCCGGGGAGCTGTTTTTT. Translation gives CASSLGGTPGELFF.

The rearrangement joins TRBV6-1 to TRBJ1-2; 9 bases are a match to TRBD1. J lost 7 bases, V lost 5 bases, and 8 bases had no gene match. Germline CDR1 reads MNHNS; CDR2 reads SASEGT. This CDR3 is 14 amino acids long. This chain's CDR3 is CASSSGTGIGGYTF. The CDR3 region has the DNA TGTGCCAGCAGTTCCGGGACAGGGATCGGTGGCTACACCTTC.

This rearrangement joins TRBV7-9 to TRBJ1-2; 9 nucleotides agree with TRBD1. Germline lookup yields CDR1 SEHNR and CDR2 FQNEAQ (reference sequence). This CDR3 has 14 residues. J was trimmed by 2 bases and V by 4 bases; bases with no gene match: 2. CDR3 sequence reads: CASSSTGGNYGYTF. DNA of the CDR3: TGTGCCAGCAGCTCCACAGGGGGCAACTATGGCTACACCTTC.